Below, 10 T cell receptor beta chains from the same sample are listed, as sequenced in a study of OX40 agonist ivuxolimab in advanced cancers. Using immunoSEQ multiplex PCR, the repertoire was profiled, and TCRdb retains in-frame clones only, with some absent. The repertoire holds roughly 59,000 clones, 88% seen once, with approximately 4.7% in the top ten. Sequences were derived from CD4+ or CD8+ T cells sorted from blood, sampled in a trial of the OX40 agonist ivuxolimab. The receptors were sampled from an adult with an advanced solid tumor such as melanoma, head and neck, liver or kidney cancer.

CDR3: CASSLRRTGGNYGYTF. CDR3 nucleotides: TGTGCCAGCAGCCTAAGGAGGACAGGGGGCAATTATGGCTACACCTTC. The chain is built from TRBV28 and TRBJ1-2, with 11 bases identical to TRBD1. Germline CDR1 is MDHEN and CDR2 is SYDVKM. The CDR3 has 16 amino acids. The V segment lost 6 bases and the J segment 5 bases; nucleotides outside the gene matches: 11.

In its sample, this clone was seen once. V usage is TRBV6-6 and J usage is TRBJ1-2; 8 nucleotides align to TRBD1. Trimming removed 5 bases from V and 3 bases from J; junction bases left unmatched: 8. The CDR3 is made up of 15 amino acids. Germline V lookup: CDR1 MNHNY, CDR2 SVGAGI (reference sequence). CDR3 DNA sequence: TGTGCCAGCAGTACCCCGGACAGGGAGGACTATGGCTACACCTTC. Protein: CASSTPDREDYGYTF.

The rearrangement joins TRBV6-6 to TRBJ1-1; TRBD1 aligns across 7 bases. V shed 4 bases, J shed 3 bases, and the junction held 11 bases outside the gene matches. Germline values: CDR1 MNHNY, CDR2 SVGAGI (reference sequence). The CDR3 covers 16 residues. CDR3 protein: CASSSLPGQTDTEAFF. CDR3 DNA sequence: TGTGCCAGCAGTTCCCTTCCGGGACAGACGGACACTGAAGCTTTCTTT.

This chain uses TRBV7-9 with TRBJ2-1, with 10 bases matching TRBD2. This CDR3 region has 17 residues. With V trimmed by 0 bases and J by 2 bases, 4 bases remained unmatched. Per germline, CDR1 SEHNR and CDR2 FQNEAQ (reference sequence). The CDR3 sequence is CASSLARGLAAYNEQFF. CDR3 nucleotides: TGTGCCAGCAGCTTAGCGCGCGGACTAGCGGCCTACAATGAGCAGTTCTTC.

The J gene is TRBJ2-1, the V gene TRBV28; 8 positions agree with TRBD1. Unmatched junction bases numbered 10, after V lost 2 bases and J lost 7 bases. Germline lookup yields CDR1 MDHEN and CDR2 SYDVKM. CDR3 length: 16 residues. The CDR3 sequence is CASSLAGRGLGNEQFF. The CDR3 coding sequence is TGTGCCAGCAGTTTAGCGGGCAGGGGGCTTGGTAATGAGCAGTTCTTC. Filled out from reference TRBV28 and TRBJ2-1, the complete variable domain reads DVKVTQSSRYLVKRTGEKVFLECVQDMDHENMFWYRQDPGLGLRLIYFSYDVKMKEKGDIPEGYSVSREKKERFSLILESASTNQTSMYLCASSLAGRGLGNEQFFGPGTRLTVL.

The J gene is TRBJ2-5, the V gene TRBV28; D remains ambiguous. Trimming removed 2 bases at V and 5 bases at J, with 12 bases between. The germline V gene has CDR1 MDHEN and CDR2 SYDVKM. CDR3 length equals 14 residues. This chain's CDR3 is CASSLTDLPETQYF. DNA for the CDR3: TGTGCCAGCAGTTTAACAGATCTCCCGGAGACCCAGTACTTC.

The V gene is TRBV6-5, the J gene TRBJ1-2, with unresolved D. Trimming shortened V by 6 bases and J by 4 bases, and 15 bases separated the two germline ends. Germline loops: CDR1 MNHEY, CDR2 SVGAGI. This CDR3 contains 14 residues. CDR3 nucleotide sequence: TGTGCCAGCAGACCCACGGCTAATCTCTATGGCTACACCTTC. It yields the protein CASRPTANLYGYTF.

The chain joins TRBV9 to TRBJ2-1, with D tentatively TRBD2 (7 bases). V was pared by 1 base and J by 3 bases, with 11 bases between. Germline CDR1 SGDLS, CDR2 YYNGEE. The CDR3 is 15 amino acids. The CDR3, as DNA: TGTGCCAGCAGCGTAACGGGGGGCCACTACAATGAGCAGTTCTTC. Translating gives CASSVTGGHYNEQFF.

The genes are TRBV10-2 and TRBJ1-1; D unclear. CDR3 length equals 13 residues. V dropped 6 bases and J dropped 2 bases, with 10 bases sitting between them. From germline, CDR1 is WSHSY and CDR2 SAAADI. The CDR3 DNA is TGCGCCAGCAGCACTGGGGTAAACACTGAAGCTTTCTTT. The encoded protein is CASSTGVNTEAFF.

V is TRBV19 and J is TRBJ1-2, with 9 nucleotides matching TRBD1. The CDR3 is 15 amino acids. Germline V gene lookup returns CDR1 LNHDA and CDR2 SQIVND (reference sequence). With 8 bases clipped from V and 8 bases from J, the junction kept 15 bases outside the gene matches. CDR3 DNA sequence: TGTGCCAGTCGCGCCATCTCAACAGGGGGCAAGGGCTACACCTTC. This gives the protein CASRAISTGGKGYTF.